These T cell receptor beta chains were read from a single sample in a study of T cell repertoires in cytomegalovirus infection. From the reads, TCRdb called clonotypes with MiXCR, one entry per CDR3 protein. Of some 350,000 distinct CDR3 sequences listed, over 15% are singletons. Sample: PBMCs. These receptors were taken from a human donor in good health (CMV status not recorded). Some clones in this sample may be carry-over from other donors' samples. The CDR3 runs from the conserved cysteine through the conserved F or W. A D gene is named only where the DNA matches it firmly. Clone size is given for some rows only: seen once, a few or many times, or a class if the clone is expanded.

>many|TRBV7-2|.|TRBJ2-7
CASSFGGPNEQYF
TGTGCCAGCAGCTTTGGGGGCCCCAACGAGCAGTACTTC
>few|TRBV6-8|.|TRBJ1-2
CASSRSPGGYTF
TGTGCCAGCAGCCGCTCCCCAGGGGGCTACACCTTC
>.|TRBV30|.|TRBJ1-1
CAWSVRAEAFF
TGTGCCTGGAGTGTACGTGCTGAAGCTTTCTTT
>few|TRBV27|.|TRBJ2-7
CASSLAPYDEQYF
TGTGCCAGCAGTTTGGCCCCTTATGACGAGCAGTACTTC
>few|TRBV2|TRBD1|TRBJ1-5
CASSEQGAISQPQHF
TGTGCCAGCAGTGAGCAGGGGGCGATCAGTCAGCCCCAGCATTTT
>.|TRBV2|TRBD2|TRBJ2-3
CASYYSPTGTSFGMADTQYF
TGTGCCAGCTATTATTCTCCTACCGGGACTAGTTTTGGTATGGCAGATACGCAGTATTTT
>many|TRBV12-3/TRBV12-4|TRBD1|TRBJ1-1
CASIPGQGVGNTEAFF
TGTGCCAGCATCCCGGGACAGGGAGTAGGAAATACTGAAGCTTTCTTT
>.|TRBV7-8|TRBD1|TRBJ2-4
CASSPDRVNPIQYF
TGTGCCAGCAGCCCGGACAGGGTGAATCCCATTCAGTACTTC
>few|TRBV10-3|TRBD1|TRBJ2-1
CAISDRGQDEQFF
TGTGCCATCAGCGACAGGGGGCAGGATGAGCAGTTCTTC
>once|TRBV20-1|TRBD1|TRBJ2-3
CSAPGQLNTQYF
TGCAGTGCTCCGGGACAGTTGAATACGCAGTATTTT
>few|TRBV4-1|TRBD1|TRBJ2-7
CASSQSLIGTGNEQYF
TGCGCCAGCAGCCAATCTCTCATAGGGACAGGGAACGAGCAGTACTTC
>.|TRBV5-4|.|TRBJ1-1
CASSPTDRPEAFF
TGTGCCAGCAGCCCGACCGATCGCCCTGAAGCTTTCTTT
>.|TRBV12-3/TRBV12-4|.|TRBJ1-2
CASSLIPWQGDYGYTF
TGTGCCAGCAGTTTAATCCCTTGGCAGGGCGACTATGGCTACACCTTC
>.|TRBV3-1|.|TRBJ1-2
CASSQDHAAYGYTF
TGTGCCAGCAGCCAAGATCATGCGGCCTATGGCTACACCTTC
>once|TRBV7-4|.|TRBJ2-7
CASQGNEQYF
TGTGCCAGCCAGGGTAACGAGCAGTACTTC